This section outlines one T cell receptor (beta chain) sequence together with its context. The antigen remains undetermined. This record comes from a study of shared clonotypes between healthy human individuals. Findings of the study overall: Non-shared clonotypes were found to have lower generation probabilities than the clonotypes that were shared by all four of the sorted-subset donors.

In the naive CD8 group, cells lacked CD45RO and were positively selected for CCR7, so terminally differentiated effector memory CD45RA+ cells were left out. CDR1 is MNHEY, CDR2 SMNVEV, per germline (reference sequence). The CDR3 length is 15 residues. V was pared by 10 bases and J by 7 bases, with 14 bases of the junction left unmatched. Only in-frame clones appear in the TCRdb table, and some are missing; sequencing was by immunoSEQ multiplex PCR. In the table there are about 820,000 clones, about 92% of which are singletons. The TCR was taken from a man younger than 45 in good health. The chain is built from TRBV27 and TRBJ2-5; 11 bases map to TRBD2. Sequencing was carried out using naive CD8+ T cells sorted from blood. The chain's CDR3 is CATEITSGRWVTQYF. In nucleotides, the CDR3 is TGTGCCACCGAAATTACTAGCGGGAGATGGGTGACCCAGTACTTC.